Listed here is a single T cell receptor (beta chain). Its antigen is undetermined. The source of the sample is a study of OX40 agonist ivuxolimab in advanced cancers. Across the study: It was permissible to have had prior anti-PD-1, anti-PD-L1 or anti-CTLA-4 therapy, and around 43% had some. Three patients, one with hepatocellular carcinoma and two with cutaneous melanoma, achieved partial responses. General study points: On average, CD8+ T cells had more expanded clones than CD4+.

Germline V gives CDR1 MRHNA, CDR2 SNTAGT. The CDR3 sequence is 14 residues long. Trimming removed 6 bases from V and 2 bases from J; junction bases left unmatched: 5. Autoimmune disease history or systemic immunosuppression led to patients being barred. Data came from immunoSEQ multiplex PCR; TCRdb stores just in-frame clones and leaves some out. Here the sample spans tens of thousands of clones, roughly 90% being singletons. This sequence was found in an adult with an advanced solid tumor such as melanoma, head and neck, liver or kidney cancer. Material: CD4+ or CD8+ T cells sorted from blood, obtained in a trial of the OX40 agonist ivuxolimab. The chain has TRBV6-4 and TRBJ2-3, with 7 positions matching TRBD1. CDR3 nucleotides: TGTGCCAGCAGCCCGGGACAGTCCACAGATACGCAGTATTTT. Translated, it gives CASSPGQSTDTQYF.